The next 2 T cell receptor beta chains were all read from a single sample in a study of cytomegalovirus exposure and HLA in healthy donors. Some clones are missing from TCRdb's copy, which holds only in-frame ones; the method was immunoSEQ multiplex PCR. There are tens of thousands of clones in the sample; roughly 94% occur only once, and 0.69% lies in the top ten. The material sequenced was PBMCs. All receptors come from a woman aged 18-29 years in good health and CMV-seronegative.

CDR3 residues: CASSVGSVQETQYF. The CDR3, as DNA: TGTGCCAGCAGCGTAGGTAGCGTCCAAGAGACCCAGTACTTC. V is TRBV9 and J is TRBJ2-5; a possible D gene is TRBD2 (5 bases). Deletions cut 0 bases from V and 1 base from J, with 7 bases between. Germline CDR1 is SGDLS and CDR2 is YYNGEE. The CDR3 runs to 14 residues.

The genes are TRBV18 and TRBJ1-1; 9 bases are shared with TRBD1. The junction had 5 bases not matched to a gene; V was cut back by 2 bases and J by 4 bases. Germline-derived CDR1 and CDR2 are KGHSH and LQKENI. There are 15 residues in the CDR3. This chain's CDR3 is CASSPFRDRVTEAFF. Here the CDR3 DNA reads TGTGCCAGCTCACCATTCCGGGACAGGGTCACTGAAGCTTTCTTT.